These 11 T cell receptor beta chains were all obtained from the same sample, sequenced in a study of the immune and genomic landscape of osteosarcoma. Poor-prognosis osteosarcoma patients supplied post-treatment primary, local recurrence and metastasis tumor specimens. Repertoires were generated with immunoSEQ multiplex PCR, while TCRdb's copy carries only in-frame clones and drops some. The sample contains some 6,200 clones, about two thirds of which appear only once. The sample consisted of osteosarcoma tumor tissue from the lung. Receptors were obtained from a human donor with osteosarcoma.

The chain uses TRBV7-6 and TRBJ2-3; TRBD2 agrees at 13 bases. J gave up 0 bases and V 5 bases, and 5 bases lay outside the gene matches. The CDR3 sequence is 17 residues long. CDR1 is SGHVS and CDR2 is FNYEAQ in the germline V gene. CDR3 in amino acids: CASSPLAGGTSTDTQYF. CDR3 in DNA: TGTGCCAGCAGCCCACTAGCGGGGGGGACCAGCACAGATACGCAGTATTTT.

The chain uses TRBV7-2 and TRBJ2-7, with a weak D call TRBD1 (6 bases). Looked up from germline, CDR1 is SGHTA and CDR2 is FQGNSA. CDR3 length: 13 residues. Trimming took 4 bases from V and 6 from J, leaving 13 bases between them. CDR3 loop: CASSSLQGSEQYF. CDR3 DNA sequence: TGTGCCAGCAGCTCATTACAGGGCTCCGAGCAGTACTTC.

This clone was seen only once. CDR3 region: CASSYTTGEKLFF. CDR3 DNA: TGTGCCAGCAGTTACACCACCGGAGAAAAACTGTTTTTT. The V and J genes are TRBV6-5 and TRBJ1-4, with D unresolved. The CDR3 runs 13 residues. V lost 2 bases, J lost 8 bases, and 9 bases lay in between. Germline V gene data show CDR1 as MNHEY and CDR2 as SVGAGI.

V gene TRBV10-3 combines with J gene TRBJ2-1, with 8 bases aligning to TRBD2. The CDR3 contains 18 residues. V dropped 2 bases and J dropped 1; count of bases not matched to a gene: 10. Germline loops: CDR1 ENHRY, CDR2 SYGVKD. Written as DNA, the CDR3 is TGTGCCATCAGTGAGCGGCTAGCGGGCGAAATATCCTACAATGAGCAGTTCTTC. It translates to CAISERLAGEISYNEQFF.

This chain links TRBV11-2 with TRBJ1-2; D is possibly TRBD1 (6 bases). The CDR3 runs 13 residues. Germline V gives CDR1 SGHAT, CDR2 FQNNGV. V was clipped by 1 base and J by 7 bases, with 10 bases between them. The DNA of the CDR3 is TGTGCCAGCAGCTTAGCGGGGGGCGGTGGCTACACCTTC. Its translation is CASSLAGGGGYTF.

The chain recombines TRBV5-5 with TRBJ2-3, with TRBD2 matching over 7 bases. The CDR3 has 17 residues. V dropped 3 bases and J dropped 6; count of bases not matched to a gene: 16. The V gene's germline CDR1 is SGHKS and CDR2 YYEKEE (reference sequence). Here the CDR3 DNA reads TGTGCCAGCAGCTCCAATCTAGCGGCCCTAGACGGGGATACGCAGTATTTT. It yields the protein CASSSNLAALDGDTQYF.

The V call is TRBV2, the J call TRBJ2-3; TRBD2 matches 8 bases. V dropped 6 bases and J dropped 8; count of bases not matched to a gene: 10. The CDR3 spans 14 residues. Germline V gene data show CDR1 as SNHLY and CDR2 as FYNNEI. This CDR3 reads CASRLLAVGGTQYF. In DNA form, the CDR3 reads TGTGCCAGCAGATTACTAGCGGTCGGAGGTACGCAGTATTTT.

The chain uses TRBV6-5 and TRBJ1-2, with D perhaps TRBD1 (5 bases). Trimming pared 0 bases from V and 5 bases from J, leaving 13 bases between. The CDR3 has 15 residues. Germline V CDR1 and CDR2: MNHEY, SVGAGI. The CDR3 here is CASSYSRGGQYGYTF. DNA of the CDR3: TGTGCCAGCAGTTACTCTAGGGGTGGGCAGTATGGCTACACCTTC.

By frequency in the sample, this clone is medium-sized. The junction differs from germline at one of its ends, possibly a read error. CDR3 amino acids: CASSPSTASHNEQFF. The CDR3 DNA is TGTGCCAGCAGCCCCTCTACAGCCTCCCACAATGAGCAGTTCTTC. The chain has TRBV7-2 and TRBJ2-1; no firm D call. The CDR3 runs to 15 residues. Germline loops: CDR1 SGHTA, CDR2 FQGNSA.

This clone was picked up one time. The CDR3 coding sequence is TGTGCCAGCAGCTTAGATGGGGGTCAGAGGGAGACCCAGTACTTC. Protein: CASSLDGGQRETQYF. The chain combines TRBV11-2 with TRBJ2-5; either TRBD1 or TRBD2 may supply D (5 bases each). The CDR3 contains 15 residues. V gave up 0 bases and J gave up 5 bases, with 13 bases separating them. The V gene's germline CDR1 is SGHAT and CDR2 FQNNGV.

The rearrangement links TRBV9 to TRBJ2-1; 8 positions match TRBD2. This CDR3 has 17 residues. Germline V gene data show CDR1 as SGDLS and CDR2 as YYNGEE. V was pared by 3 bases and J by 0 bases, with 8 bases of the junction left unmatched. CDR3 sequence reads: CASSASGTSFSYNEQFF. In nucleotides, the CDR3 is TGTGCCAGCAGCGCCTCCGGGACTAGTTTCTCCTACAATGAGCAGTTCTTC. Combining the CDR3 with reference TRBV9 and TRBJ2-1 gives the whole variable domain DSGVTQTPKHLITATGQRVTLRCSPRSGDLSVYWYQQSLDQGLQFLIQYYNGEERAKGNILERFSAQQFPDLHSELNLSSLELGDSALYFCASSASGTSFSYNEQFFGPGTRLTVL.